The 26 T cell receptor beta chains in this list originate from one sample, sequenced in a study of blood T cell repertoires in COVID-19. Some clones are missing from TCRdb's copy, which holds only in-frame ones; the method was immunoSEQ multiplex PCR. Counted here are about 230,000 clones, 65% to 85% occurring once; the ten biggest clones make up roughly 27%. Sequencing used peripheral blood. The source is a man aged 40-50 years with acute or convalescent COVID-19.

CDR3 sequence: CASSWGRETQYF. For the CDR3, the DNA is TGTGCCAGCAGCTGGGGGCGAGAGACCCAGTACTTC. The chain uses TRBV5-4 and TRBJ2-5; D possibly corresponds to TRBD1 (6 bases). Germline CDR1 and CDR2: SGHNT and YYREEE (reference sequence). CDR3 length: 12 residues. Trimming pared 3 bases from V and 4 bases from J, leaving 7 bases between.

The CDR3 DNA reads TGCAGCGTTCCCACATCTAGCGGGAGTTACAATGAGCAGTTCTTC. Its protein product is CSVPTSSGSYNEQFF. V usage is TRBV29-1 and J usage is TRBJ2-1; TRBD2 agrees at 10 bases. Trimming cost V 5 bases and J 4 bases; bases outside gene matches: 8. Per germline, CDR1 SQVTM and CDR2 ANQGSEA. The CDR3 length is 15 residues.

This clone was seen a handful of times. The genes are TRBV29-1 and TRBJ1-1; 8 bases agree with TRBD1. Unmatched junction bases numbered 7, after V lost 4 bases and J lost 3 bases. From germline, CDR1 is SQVTM and CDR2 ANQGSEA. There are 14 residues in the CDR3. The CDR3 region has the DNA TGCAGCGTTGTAGGACAGGGAGCGTACACTGAAGCTTTCTTT. Protein: CSVVGQGAYTEAFF.

This chain uses TRBV11-2 with TRBJ2-1; TRBD2 matches at 7 bases. This CDR3 has 17 residues. Germline lookup yields CDR1 SGHAT and CDR2 FQNNGV. V lost 0 bases, J lost 0 bases, and 5 bases stayed unmatched. CDR3 region: CASSLDQGGSSYNEQFF. The CDR3 DNA sequence: TGTGCCAGCAGCTTAGATCAGGGCGGGAGCTCCTACAATGAGCAGTTCTTC. The whole variable domain, remainder taken from reference TRBV11-2 and TRBJ2-1, is EAGVAQSPRYKIIEKRQSVAFWCNPISGHATLYWYQQILGQGPKLLIQFQNNGVVDDSQLPKDRFSAERLKGVDSTLKIQPAKLEDSAVYLCASSLDQGGSSYNEQFFGPGTRLTVL.

This clone was recorded a few times. The chain couples TRBV2 to TRBJ1-1; D not resolved. The CDR3 consists of 13 residues. Trimming pared 6 bases from V and 1 base from J, leaving 9 bases between. CDR1 and CDR2 (germline): SNHLY, FYNNEI. CDR3 amino acids: CASSTTANTEAFF. CDR3 nucleotides: TGTGCCAGCAGCACCACAGCGAACACTGAAGCTTTCTTT. The full variable domain, with the rest looked up from reference TRBV2 and TRBJ1-1, is EPEVTQTPSHQVTQMGQEVILRCVPISNHLYFYWYRQILGQKVEFLVSFYNNEISEKSEIFDDQFSVERPDGSNFTLKIRSTKLEDSAMYFCASSTTANTEAFFGQGTRLTVV.

This chain links TRBV5-6 with TRBJ2-7; TRBD1 might be the D (5 bases). This CDR3 contains 16 residues. V dropped 3 bases and J dropped 3 bases, with 19 bases sitting between them. Per the germline V gene, CDR1 is SGHDT and CDR2 is YYEEEE. DNA for the CDR3: TGTGCCAGCAGCTCTTGGGGCGCTTTCAGTTACTACGAGCAGTACTTC. Translating it yields CASSSWGAFSYYEQYF.

J is TRBJ1-5 and V is TRBV4-2, with a possible D match to TRBD1 (6 bases). Trimming cost V 2 bases and J 6 bases, with 14 bases left between them. Germline assignment: CDR1 LGHNA and CDR2 YNFKEQ. The CDR3 has 15 residues. CDR3 coding DNA: TGTGCCAGCAGCCAACGCGGGGGGGCTGGTCAGCCCCAGCATTTT. Its translation: CASSQRGGAGQPQHF.

CDR3 bases: TGTGCCAGCAGCCCATTCAGGGGCACTGAAGCTTTCTTT. It specifies CASSPFRGTEAFF. V gene TRBV3-1 (or the pseudogene TRBV3-2) combines with J gene TRBJ1-1; perhaps TRBD1 as D (6 bases). Trimming left V 4 bases short and J 4 bases short, with 10 bases between. Germline-derived CDR1 and CDR2 are LGHDT and YNNKEL (reference sequence). This CDR3 spans 13 amino acids.

The chain combines TRBV7-9 with TRBJ2-7; the D gene is possibly TRBD2 (5 bases). Germline V lookup: CDR1 SEHNR, CDR2 FQNEAQ (reference sequence). V gave up 4 bases and J gave up 6 bases, with 19 bases separating them. The CDR3 covers 15 residues. In nucleotides, the CDR3 is TGTGCCAGCAGCTCGCTGGAGGCGGTTTCTGGCGAGCAGTACTTC. This sequence encodes CASSSLEAVSGEQYF. The full variable domain, rest sourced from reference TRBV7-9 and TRBJ2-7, is DTGVSQNPRHKITKRGQNVTFRCDPISEHNRLYWYRQTLGQGPEFLTYFQNEAQLEKSRLLSDRFSAERPKGSFSTLEIQRTEQGDSAMYLCASSSLEAVSGEQYFGPGTRLTVT.

The chain combines TRBV27 with TRBJ2-3, with 8 bases that match TRBD1. CDR1 is MNHEY and CDR2 is SMNVEV in the germline V gene (reference sequence). The ends lost 2 bases at V and 4 bases at J; junction bases unmatched: 8. This CDR3 region has 16 residues. CDR3 nucleotides: TGTGCCAGCAGTTTAGGGCCAGGGGGCCGCCCAGATACGCAGTATTTT. Its protein product is CASSLGPGGRPDTQYF.

The chain employs TRBV19 and TRBJ1-2; a possible D gene is TRBD1 (6 bases). V lost 9 bases and J 0 bases, leaving 17 bases between the germline ends. This CDR3 has 15 amino acids. Germline lookup yields CDR1 LNHDA and CDR2 SQIVND (reference sequence). The DNA of the CDR3 is TGTGCCAGCCGAGGGACACTTGCTGCTAACTATGGCTACACCTTC. The encoded protein is CASRGTLAANYGYTF.

The genes are TRBV3-1 (or the pseudogene TRBV3-2) and TRBJ2-5, with D uncertain. The V gene's germline CDR1 is LGHDT and CDR2 YNNKEL (reference sequence). The CDR3 is made up of 14 amino acids. The V and J ends lost 4 bases and 5 bases respectively, with 14 bases between them. In DNA form, the CDR3 reads TGTGCCAGCAGCCCCGAACCGGGTAGGGAGACCCAGTACTTC. Protein product: CASSPEPGRETQYF.

The CDR3 reads CASSFRQGGLDYGYTF. The DNA for the CDR3 is TGTGCCAGCAGCTTCCGACAGGGAGGATTGGACTATGGCTACACCTTC. V usage is TRBV11-3 and J usage is TRBJ1-2; 7 bases map to TRBD1. The CDR3 sequence is 16 residues long. Germline CDR1 and CDR2: SGHNT and YENEEA. J gave up 3 bases and V 3 bases, and 10 bases lay outside the gene matches. The whole variable domain, remainder taken from reference TRBV11-3 and TRBJ1-2, is EAGVVQSPRYKIIEKKQPVAFWCNPISGHNTLYWYLQNLGQGPELLIRYENEEAVDDSQLPKDRFSAERLKGVDSTLKIQPAELGDSAVYLCASSFRQGGLDYGYTFGSGTRLTVV.

The J gene is TRBJ2-6, the V gene TRBV10-3, with no clear D. Trimming took off 11 bases at V and 0 bases at J, with 11 bases between the two ends. Germline assignment: CDR1 ENHRY and CDR2 SYGVKD. The CDR3 runs to 14 residues. CDR3 bases: TGTGCCGCGCTCGATTTCTCTGGGGCCAACGTCCTGACTTTC. Its translation is CAALDFSGANVLTF.

J is TRBJ1-1 and V is TRBV18; the D gene is possibly TRBD1 (6 bases). Germline V gives CDR1 KGHSH, CDR2 LQKENI. Trimming left V 2 bases short and J 4 bases short, with 8 bases between. This CDR3 has 13 residues. As DNA, the CDR3 is TGTGCCAGCTCACCAGAAGGGGGCACTGAAGCTTTCTTT. Translating it yields CASSPEGGTEAFF.

V is TRBV5-5 and J is TRBJ1-1; D not resolved. V lost 0 bases and J lost 0, with 12 bases in between. The CDR3 has 16 residues. Germline CDR1 is SGHKS and CDR2 is YYEKEE (reference sequence). CDR3 loop: CASSLGTDAMNTEAFF. CDR3 coding DNA: TGTGCCAGCAGCTTGGGCACAGACGCGATGAACACTGAAGCTTTCTTT.

The chain recombines TRBV30 with TRBJ1-2; D is perhaps TRBD1 (5 bases). Looked up from germline, CDR1 is GTSNPN and CDR2 is SVGIG (reference sequence). This CDR3 is 13 amino acids long. The DNA of the CDR3 is TGTGGGGCCCCTGATACAGCCCAGGGTGGCTACACCTTC. Translation gives CGAPDTAQGGYTF.

This chain joins TRBV6-5 and TRBJ1-2, with a tentative D call TRBD1 (5 bases). CDR1 MNHEY and CDR2 SVGAGI come from the germline V gene. V was pared by 7 bases and J by 9 bases, with 12 bases between. This CDR3 is 11 amino acids long. CDR3 amino acids: CASMRGESYTF. In DNA, the CDR3 is TGTGCCAGCATGCGGGGGGAGAGCTACACCTTC.

J is TRBJ1-2 and V is TRBV7-3; 11 nucleotides agree with TRBD1. From germline, CDR1 is SGHTA and CDR2 FQGTGA. The CDR3 length is 14 residues. J lost 7 bases, V lost 5 bases, and 6 bases had no gene match. As DNA, the CDR3 is TGTGCCAGCAGCCGGACAGGGGGCGGTTCTGGCTACACCTTC. It specifies CASSRTGGGSGYTF.

The CDR3 DNA reads TGTGCCAGCTCACGGACCGCTCAGGGGGACTACGAGCAGTACTTC. It codes for CASSRTAQGDYEQYF. The chain combines TRBV18 with TRBJ2-7, with 7 bases identical to TRBD1. Germline CDR1 KGHSH, CDR2 LQKENI. Trimming took 4 bases from V and 3 from J; bases not matched to a gene: 9. The CDR3 runs 15 residues.

In DNA form, the CDR3 reads TGTGCCAGCAGCTTAGTTGGCGGGAGGCCCCTATACACAGATACGCAGTATTTT. Translating it yields CASSLVGGRPLYTDTQYF. The chain links TRBV7-6 to TRBJ2-3; TRBD2 matches at 8 bases. This CDR3 is 18 amino acids long. Losses at the gene ends were 1 base for V and 2 bases for J; bases not matched to a gene: 11. Germline-derived CDR1 and CDR2 are SGHVS and FNYEAQ.

The chain has TRBV6-1 and TRBJ2-3; TRBD2 matches at 13 bases. CDR3 length equals 19 residues. J was trimmed by 4 bases and V by 2 bases; bases with no gene match: 12. Per germline, CDR1 MNHNS and CDR2 SASEGT. The CDR3 coding sequence is TGTGCCAGCAGTGAACAGGGATTTAGACTAGCGGGAGGCTCAGATACGCAGTATTTT. Translation gives CASSEQGFRLAGGSDTQYF.

This clone was counted between two and nine times. The rearrangement uses TRBV18 and TRBJ1-1, with 9 bases aligning to TRBD1. CDR3 length: 15 amino acids. The trim removed 3 bases at V and 6 bases at J, leaving 8 bases unmatched. CDR1 and CDR2 (germline): KGHSH, LQKENI. CDR3 sequence (DNA): TGTGCCAGCTCACCTGATTGGACAGGGGAGTCTGAAGCTTTCTTT. Its translation: CASSPDWTGESEAFF.

In its sample, this clone was seen once. Relative to the germline gene, one junction end is altered; a read error may explain this. This sequence joins TRBV11-2 and TRBJ2-7, with a tentative D call TRBD1 (5 bases). Looked up from germline, CDR1 is SGHAT and CDR2 is FQNNGV. The CDR3 is made up of 12 amino acids. CDR3 DNA sequence: TGTGCCAGCAGCTTAAGTTGGGGCAGGGCCACCTTC. Protein: CASSLSWGRATF.

The chain has TRBV19 and TRBJ2-3; TRBD2 aligns across 10 bases. V dropped 6 bases and J dropped 0; count of bases not matched to a gene: 6. Germline lookup yields CDR1 LNHDA and CDR2 SQIVND (reference sequence). This CDR3 has 16 amino acids. Here the CDR3 DNA reads TGTGCCAGTAGCCTTAAGACTAGCGGGAGCACAGATACGCAGTATTTT. It translates to CASSLKTSGSTDTQYF.

The chain uses TRBV6-6 and TRBJ1-1; D may be TRBD1 (5 bases). V was pared by 6 bases and J by 1 base, with 9 bases between. This CDR3 has 13 residues. Germline lookup yields CDR1 MNHNY and CDR2 SVGAGI (reference sequence). DNA for the CDR3: TGTGCCAGCAGCTCTACAGGGAACACTGAAGCTTTCTTT. It translates to CASSSTGNTEAFF.